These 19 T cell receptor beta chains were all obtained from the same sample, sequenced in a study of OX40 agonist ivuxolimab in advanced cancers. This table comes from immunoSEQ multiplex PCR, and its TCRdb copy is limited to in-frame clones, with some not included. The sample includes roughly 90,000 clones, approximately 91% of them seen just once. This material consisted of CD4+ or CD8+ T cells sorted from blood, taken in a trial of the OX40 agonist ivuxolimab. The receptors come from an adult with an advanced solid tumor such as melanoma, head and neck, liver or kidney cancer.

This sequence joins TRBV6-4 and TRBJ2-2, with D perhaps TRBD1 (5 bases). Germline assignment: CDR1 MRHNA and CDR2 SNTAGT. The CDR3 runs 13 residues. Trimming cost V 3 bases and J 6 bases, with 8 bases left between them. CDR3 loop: CASSEQGPGELFF. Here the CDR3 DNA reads TGTGCCAGCAGTGAGCAGGGTCCCGGGGAGCTGTTTTTT.

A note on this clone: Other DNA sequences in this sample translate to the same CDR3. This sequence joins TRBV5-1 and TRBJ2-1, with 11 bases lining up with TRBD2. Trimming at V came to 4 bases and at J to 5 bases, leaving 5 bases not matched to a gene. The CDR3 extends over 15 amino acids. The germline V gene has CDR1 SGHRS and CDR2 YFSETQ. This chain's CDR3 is CASSPGTSGNNEQFF. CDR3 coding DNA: TGCGCCAGCAGCCCAGGGACTAGCGGCAACAATGAGCAGTTCTTC.

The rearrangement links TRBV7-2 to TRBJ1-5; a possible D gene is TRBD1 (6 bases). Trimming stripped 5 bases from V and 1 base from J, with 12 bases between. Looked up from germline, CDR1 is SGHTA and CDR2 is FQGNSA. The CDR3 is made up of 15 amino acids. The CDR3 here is CASSNQGQSNQPQHF. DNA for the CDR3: TGTGCCAGCAGCAACCAGGGGCAGAGCAATCAGCCCCAGCATTTT.

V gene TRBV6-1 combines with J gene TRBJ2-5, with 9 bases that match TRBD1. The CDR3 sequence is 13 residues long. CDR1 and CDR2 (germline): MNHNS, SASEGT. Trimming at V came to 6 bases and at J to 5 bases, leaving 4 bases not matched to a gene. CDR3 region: CASRGTGRETQYF. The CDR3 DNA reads TGTGCCAGCAGGGGGACAGGGCGGGAGACCCAGTACTTC.

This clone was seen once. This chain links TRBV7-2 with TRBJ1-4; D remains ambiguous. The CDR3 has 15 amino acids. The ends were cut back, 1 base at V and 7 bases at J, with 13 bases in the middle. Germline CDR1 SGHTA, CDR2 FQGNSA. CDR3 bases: TGTGCCAGCAGCTTAGGTCTGAGAGAACGTGAAAAACTGTTTTTT. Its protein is CASSLGLREREKLFF.

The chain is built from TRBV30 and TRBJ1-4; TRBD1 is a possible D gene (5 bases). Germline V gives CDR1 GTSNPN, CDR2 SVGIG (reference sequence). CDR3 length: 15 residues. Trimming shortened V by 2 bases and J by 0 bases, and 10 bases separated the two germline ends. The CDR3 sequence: CAWSIGGTTNEKLFF. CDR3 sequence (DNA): TGTGCCTGGAGTATCGGGGGGACAACTAATGAAAAACTGTTTTTT.

The CDR3 DNA reads TGTGCCAGCTCAGACGACAGGGGGTACAATCAGCCCCAGCATTTT. Protein sequence: CASSDDRGYNQPQHF. The chain employs TRBV18 and TRBJ1-5; 9 bases agree with TRBD1. V trimming: 5 bases; J trimming: 3 bases; junction bases outside the gene matches: 5. Germline loops: CDR1 KGHSH, CDR2 LQKENI. CDR3 size: 15 residues.

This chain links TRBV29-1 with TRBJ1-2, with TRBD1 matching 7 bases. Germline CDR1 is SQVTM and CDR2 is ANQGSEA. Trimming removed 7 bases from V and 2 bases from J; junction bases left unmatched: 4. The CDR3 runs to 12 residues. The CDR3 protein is CSAGDSNYGYTF. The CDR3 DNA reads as TGCAGCGCAGGGGACAGCAACTATGGCTACACCTTC.

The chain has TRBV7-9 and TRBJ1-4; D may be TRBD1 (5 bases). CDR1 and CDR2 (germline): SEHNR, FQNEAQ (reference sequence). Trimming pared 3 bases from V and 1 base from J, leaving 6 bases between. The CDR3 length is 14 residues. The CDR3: CASSLGGTNEKLFF. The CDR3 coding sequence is TGTGCCAGCAGCTTGGGGGGAACTAATGAAAAACTGTTTTTT.

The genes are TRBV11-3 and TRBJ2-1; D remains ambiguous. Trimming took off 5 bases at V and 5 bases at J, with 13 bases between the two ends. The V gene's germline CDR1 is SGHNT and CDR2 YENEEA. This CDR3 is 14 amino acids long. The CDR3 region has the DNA TGTGCCAGCAGCGAAACCGCGAGACACAATGAGCAGTTCTTC. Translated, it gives CASSETARHNEQFF.

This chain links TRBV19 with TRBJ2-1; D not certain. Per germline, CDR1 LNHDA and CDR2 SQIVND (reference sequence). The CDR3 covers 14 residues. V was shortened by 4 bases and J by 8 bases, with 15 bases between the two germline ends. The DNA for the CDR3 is TGTGCCAGTAGTACCGTAAGCGCCTTTGATGAGCAGTTCTTC. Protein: CASSTVSAFDEQFF.

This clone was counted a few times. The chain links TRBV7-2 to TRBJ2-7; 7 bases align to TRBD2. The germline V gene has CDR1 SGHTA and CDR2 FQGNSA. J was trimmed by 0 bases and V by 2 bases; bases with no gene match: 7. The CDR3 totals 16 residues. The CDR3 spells CASSLHAGDTSYEQYF. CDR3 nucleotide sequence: TGTGCCAGCAGCTTACATGCGGGAGATACCTCCTACGAGCAGTACTTC. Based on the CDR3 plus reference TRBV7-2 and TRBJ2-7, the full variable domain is GAGVSQSPSNKVTEKGKDVELRCDPISGHTALYWYRQSLGQGLEFLIYFQGNSAPDKSGLPSDRFSAERTGGSVSTLTIQRTQQEDSAVYLCASSLHAGDTSYEQYFGPGTRLTVT.

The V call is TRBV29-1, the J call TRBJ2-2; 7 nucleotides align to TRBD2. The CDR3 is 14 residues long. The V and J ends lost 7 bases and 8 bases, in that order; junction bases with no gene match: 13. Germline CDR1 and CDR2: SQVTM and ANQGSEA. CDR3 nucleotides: TGCAGCGGGGCTCGGGACTACCCTAGGGGGGAGCTGTTTTTT. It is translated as CSGARDYPRGELFF.

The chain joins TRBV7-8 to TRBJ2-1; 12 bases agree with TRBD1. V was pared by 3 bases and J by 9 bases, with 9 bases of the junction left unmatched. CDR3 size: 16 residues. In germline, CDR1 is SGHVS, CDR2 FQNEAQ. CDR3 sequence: CASSFHRDRGQREQFF. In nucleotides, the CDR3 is TGTGCCAGCAGCTTTCACCGGGACAGGGGGCAGCGTGAGCAGTTCTTC.

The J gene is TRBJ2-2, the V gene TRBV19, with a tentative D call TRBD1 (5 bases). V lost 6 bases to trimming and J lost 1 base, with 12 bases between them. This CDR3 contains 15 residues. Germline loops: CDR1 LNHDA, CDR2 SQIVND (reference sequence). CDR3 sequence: CASRSNRRNTGELFF. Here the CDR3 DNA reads TGTGCCAGTAGGTCAAACAGGAGGAACACCGGGGAGCTGTTTTTT. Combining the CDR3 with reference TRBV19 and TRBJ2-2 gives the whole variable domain DGGITQSPKYLFRKEGQNVTLSCEQNLNHDAMYWYRQDPGQGLRLIYYSQIVNDFQKGDIAEGYSVSREKKESFPLTVTSAQKNPTAFYLCASRSNRRNTGELFFGEGSRLTVL.

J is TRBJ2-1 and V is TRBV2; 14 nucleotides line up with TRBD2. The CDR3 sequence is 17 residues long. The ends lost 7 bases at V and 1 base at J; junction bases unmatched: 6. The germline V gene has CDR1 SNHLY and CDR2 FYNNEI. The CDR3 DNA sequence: TGTGCCAGCACCGGGACTAGCGGGAGATTATCCTACAATGAGCAGTTCTTC. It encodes CASTGTSGRLSYNEQFF.

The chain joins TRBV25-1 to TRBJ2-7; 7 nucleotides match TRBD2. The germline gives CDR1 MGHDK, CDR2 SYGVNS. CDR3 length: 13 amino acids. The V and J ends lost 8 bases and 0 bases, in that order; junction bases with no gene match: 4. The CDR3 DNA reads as TGTGCCAGCCGAGCTAGCGGCTCCTACGAGCAGTACTTC. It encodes CASRASGSYEQYF.

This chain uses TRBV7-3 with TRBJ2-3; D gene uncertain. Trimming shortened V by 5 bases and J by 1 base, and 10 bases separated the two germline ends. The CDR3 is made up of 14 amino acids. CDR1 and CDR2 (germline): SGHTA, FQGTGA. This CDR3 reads CASSLEPGTDTQYF. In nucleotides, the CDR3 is TGTGCCAGCAGCCTCGAACCTGGCACAGATACGCAGTATTTT. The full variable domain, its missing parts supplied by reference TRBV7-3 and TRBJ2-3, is GAGVSQTPSNKVTEKGKYVELRCDPISGHTALYWYRQSLGQGPEFLIYFQGTGAADDSGLPNDRFFAVRPEGSVSTLKIQRTERGDSAVYLCASSLEPGTDTQYFGPGTRLTVL.

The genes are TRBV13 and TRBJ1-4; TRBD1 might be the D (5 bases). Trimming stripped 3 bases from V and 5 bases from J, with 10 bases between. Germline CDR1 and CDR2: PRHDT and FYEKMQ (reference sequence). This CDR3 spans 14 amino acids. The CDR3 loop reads CASSFKRDNEKLFF. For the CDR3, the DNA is TGTGCCAGCAGCTTTAAAAGGGACAATGAAAAACTGTTTTTT.